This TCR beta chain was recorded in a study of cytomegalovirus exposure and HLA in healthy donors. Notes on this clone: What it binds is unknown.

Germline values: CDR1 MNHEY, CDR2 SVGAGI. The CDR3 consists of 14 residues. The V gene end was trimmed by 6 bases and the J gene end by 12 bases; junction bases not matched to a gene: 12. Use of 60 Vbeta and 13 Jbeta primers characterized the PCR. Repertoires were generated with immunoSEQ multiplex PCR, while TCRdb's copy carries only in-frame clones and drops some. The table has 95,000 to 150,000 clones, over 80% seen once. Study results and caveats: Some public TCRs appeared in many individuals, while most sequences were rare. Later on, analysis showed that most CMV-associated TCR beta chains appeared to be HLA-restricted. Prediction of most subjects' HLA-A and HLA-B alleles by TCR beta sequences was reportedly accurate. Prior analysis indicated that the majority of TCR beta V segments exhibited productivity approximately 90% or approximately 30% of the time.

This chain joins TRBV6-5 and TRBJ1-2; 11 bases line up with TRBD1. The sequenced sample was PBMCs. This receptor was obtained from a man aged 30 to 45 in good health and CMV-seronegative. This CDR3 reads CASSRRDRGDEHTF. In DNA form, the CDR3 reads TGTGCCAGCAGCAGACGGGACAGGGGGGACGAGCACACCTTC.